This entry lists 19 T cell receptor beta chains sequenced from one sample in a study of shared clonotypes between healthy human individuals (dated by TCRdb to the early 2020s). Library method: the immunoSEQ multiplex PCR assay. TCRdb provides this immuneACCESS table in a form limited to in-frame rearrangements. Some clones are lacking; in checked studies, under half of them reflect an unresolved V gene, and why the rest are absent is not known. The table for this sample lists just over 2,000,000 clones; about 95% of them were counted only once. 1% to 1.3% of the sample comes from the top ten. For the CD8 naive samples, CD45RO-negative cells were positively selected for CCR7, yielding a CD45RA+CCR7+ population from which TemRA cells were excluded. The specimen was naive CD8+ T cells sorted from blood. According to the study, the label for this sample's cell subset or site signals: CD45RA+CCR7+. The receptors shown here come from a man aged 18 to 30 in good health.

This rearrangement joins TRBV19 to TRBJ2-3; TRBD2 matches at 11 bases. Looked up from germline, CDR1 is LNHDA and CDR2 is SQIVND (reference sequence). Trimming took 4 bases from V and 7 from J; bases not matched to a gene: 7. The CDR3 length is 15 residues. CDR3 protein: CASSNTGLADYTQYF. The CDR3 DNA reads as TGTGCCAGTAGTAATACGGGACTAGCGGATTATACGCAGTATTTT.

A remark on this clone: The sample has other DNA sequences that encode this CDR3 too. The chain has TRBV9 and TRBJ1-2, with a possible D match to TRBD1 (5 bases). V was cut by 2 bases and J by 3 bases, with 11 bases left in between. Germline V gene sequence: CDR1 SGDLS, CDR2 YYNGEE. The CDR3 runs 14 residues. This CDR3 is CASSVGQGDYGYTF. The DNA of the CDR3 is TGTGCCAGCAGCGTCGGGCAGGGAGACTATGGCTACACCTTC. Together with reference TRBV9 and TRBJ1-2, the CDR3 gives the full variable domain: DSGVTQTPKHLITATGQRVTLRCSPRSGDLSVYWYQQSLDQGLQFLIQYYNGEERAKGNILERFSAQQFPDLHSELNLSSLELGDSALYFCASSVGQGDYGYTFGSGTRLTVV.

This chain links TRBV27 with TRBJ2-7, with 8 bases identical to TRBD1. The J segment lost 5 bases and the V segment lost 2 bases, leaving 8 bases of the junction unmatched. CDR1 and CDR2 (germline): MNHEY, SMNVEV (reference sequence). CDR3 length: 15 residues. CDR3 nucleotide sequence: TGTGCCAGCAGTTTAGCACAGGGGGGTACGGACGAGCAGTACTTC. Protein: CASSLAQGGTDEQYF.

Details on this clone: The identical CDR3 is also encoded by other nucleotide sequences in the sample. The CDR3 coding sequence is TGTGCCAGCAGTTTACGAGCGAACACTGAAGCTTTCTTT. This encodes CASSLRANTEAFF. This chain joins TRBV27 and TRBJ1-1; D is undetermined. This CDR3 spans 13 amino acids. Per the germline V gene, CDR1 is MNHEY and CDR2 is SMNVEV (reference sequence). V was shortened by 2 bases and J by 1 base, with 5 bases between the two germline ends.

V usage is TRBV19 and J usage is TRBJ2-2; D perhaps matches TRBD1 (6 bases). CDR1 LNHDA and CDR2 SQIVND come from the germline V gene (reference sequence). V dropped 2 bases and J dropped 6 bases, with 16 bases sitting between them. The CDR3 contains 16 residues. The CDR3 region has the DNA TGTGCCAGTAGTATAAGGTCGGCAGGGGCCCCCGGGGAGCTGTTTTTT. Translated: CASSIRSAGAPGELFF. Combining the CDR3 with reference TRBV19 and TRBJ2-2 gives the whole variable domain DGGITQSPKYLFRKEGQNVTLSCEQNLNHDAMYWYRQDPGQGLRLIYYSQIVNDFQKGDIAEGYSVSREKKESFPLTVTSAQKNPTAFYLCASSIRSAGAPGELFFGEGSRLTVL.

This clone occurred once. This chain connects TRBV25-1 to TRBJ2-7; 8 nucleotides line up with TRBD2. This CDR3 comprises 15 residues. Trimming took 4 bases from V and 4 from J; bases not matched to a gene: 9. Germline CDR1 MGHDK, CDR2 SYGVNS. CDR3 loop: CASSGGTRSSYEQYF. The CDR3 DNA reads TGTGCCAGCAGTGGGGGGACTAGAAGCTCGTACGAGCAGTACTTC.

The chain couples TRBV9 to TRBJ2-7; D not certain. The V end lost 0 bases, the J end lost 2 bases, and 9 bases lay between the germline ends. The CDR3 sequence is 14 residues long. The V gene's germline CDR1 is SGDLS and CDR2 YYNGEE. The CDR3 region has the DNA TGTGCCAGCAGCGTAGGTCCACCTCCCTACGAGCAGTACTTC. Residues: CASSVGPPPYEQYF.

Worth noting for this clone: In the same sample, other DNA sequences code for this CDR3. This chain connects TRBV28 to TRBJ2-3, with D perhaps matching TRBD2 (7 bases). Per the germline V gene, CDR1 is MDHEN and CDR2 is SYDVKM. This CDR3 has 13 amino acids. Trimming took 3 bases from V and 6 from J, leaving 10 bases between them. The CDR3 bases are TGTGCCAGCAGTTTCCGCGGGGGCGATACGCAGTATTTT. It translates to CASSFRGGDTQYF.

The J gene is TRBJ2-2, the V gene TRBV6-5; no definite D call. The CDR3 runs to 15 residues. V was clipped by 0 bases and J by 2 bases, with 7 bases between them. Germline V gene data show CDR1 as MNHEY and CDR2 as SVGAGI. CDR3 sequence: CASSYSRINTGELFF. Here the CDR3 DNA reads TGTGCCAGCAGTTACTCCCGGATTAACACCGGGGAGCTGTTTTTT.

This clone is a singleton in its sample. The rearrangement links TRBV5-6 to TRBJ2-1; possible D gene TRBD2, 6 bases. V lost 3 bases to trimming and J lost 2 bases, with 15 bases between them. Germline V gene lookup returns CDR1 SGHDT and CDR2 YYEEEE. The CDR3 has 16 amino acids. The CDR3 nucleotides are TGTGCCAGCAGCTCCGGGAGCGGCATTACCTACAATGAGCAGTTCTTC. This sequence encodes CASSSGSGITYNEQFF.

The chain joins TRBV23-1 to TRBJ2-7; 9 positions match TRBD1. TRBV23-1 is treated as an ORF (open reading frame) with a function not yet certain. V gave up 4 bases and J gave up 3 bases; unmatched junction bases: 16. The CDR3 has 18 residues. In DNA form, the CDR3 reads TGCGCCAGCAGTCGCCCAAGCCGCCGGGACAGGGACCTCTACGAGCAGTACTTC. Translating gives CASSRPSRRDRDLYEQYF.

The V gene is TRBV6-1, the J gene TRBJ2-7; the D is unclear. The V gene lost 1 base and the J gene lost 3 bases, with 10 bases spanning the gap. CDR3 size: 14 residues. CDR1 MNHNS and CDR2 SASEGT come from the germline V gene. As DNA, the CDR3 is TGTGCCAGCAGTGAAGTGGTAGGCGACTACGAGCAGTACTTC. It codes for CASSEVVGDYEQYF.

This sequence joins TRBV11-2 and TRBJ2-3, with 7 bases fitting TRBD1. Trimming at V came to 5 bases and at J to 2 bases, leaving 10 bases not matched to a gene. This CDR3 is built from 16 residues. Germline loops: CDR1 SGHAT, CDR2 FQNNGV. The CDR3 nucleotides read TGTGCCAGCAGCCTACGAAAAGGGACAGTCACAGATACGCAGTATTTT. It encodes CASSLRKGTVTDTQYF.

The J gene is TRBJ1-1, the V gene TRBV28; D is possibly TRBD1 (5 bases). With 8 bases removed from V and 1 base from J, the gap between germline ends came to 17 bases. The CDR3 is 15 residues long. Germline CDR1 MDHEN, CDR2 SYDVKM. CDR3 sequence reads: CASGDGAGSNTEAFF. The DNA for the CDR3 is TGTGCCAGCGGGGATGGGGCGGGGTCGAACACTGAAGCTTTCTTT.

This clone is a singleton in its sample. The DNA for the CDR3 is TGCGCCAGCAGTCGGGACAGCCCGGGAGAGGGTGAAAAACTGTTTTTT. Translated, it gives CASSRDSPGEGEKLFF. The chain links TRBV5-1 to TRBJ1-4, with 7 bases lining up with TRBD1. V was clipped by 5 bases and J by 7 bases; unmatched bases: 14. CDR3 size: 16 residues. Germline assignment: CDR1 SGHRS and CDR2 YFSETQ.

This sequence joins TRBV9 and TRBJ2-3; 12 nucleotides align to TRBD2. J gave up 3 bases and V 3 bases, and 8 bases lay outside the gene matches. Germline CDR1 reads SGDLS; CDR2 reads YYNGEE. The CDR3 is 17 residues long. For the CDR3, the DNA is TGTGCCAGCAGCGCCTCCCCCACTAGCGGGGGGACAGATACGCAGTATTTT. It yields the protein CASSASPTSGGTDTQYF.

The genes are TRBV11-2 and TRBJ2-6; TRBD1 or TRBD2 may be the D gene (5 bases each). This CDR3 region has 16 residues. Germline assignment: CDR1 SGHAT and CDR2 FQNNGV. V gave up 5 bases and J gave up 2 bases, with 13 bases separating them. The CDR3 DNA is TGTGCCAGCAGCCCCTCAGAGGGGACTGGGGCCAACGTCCTGACTTTC. This sequence encodes CASSPSEGTGANVLTF.

The CDR3: CASSIFAGYEQYF. The CDR3 nucleotides are TGTGCCAGTAGTATATTCGCGGGCTACGAGCAGTACTTC. The rearrangement links TRBV19 to TRBJ2-7; a possible D gene is TRBD2 (5 bases). CDR1 LNHDA and CDR2 SQIVND come from the germline V gene (reference sequence). V gave up 2 bases and J gave up 3 bases, with 8 bases separating them. The CDR3 totals 13 residues.

About this clone itself: Distinct nucleotide sequences in the sample also encode this CDR3. This chain connects TRBV19 to TRBJ2-7; a weak D match, TRBD1 (5 bases). Germline V gene sequence: CDR1 LNHDA, CDR2 SQIVND (reference sequence). The CDR3 totals 13 residues. Deletions cut 1 base from V and 3 bases from J, with 7 bases between. CDR3 in amino acids: CASSIAQGYEQYF. The CDR3 region has the DNA TGTGCCAGTAGTATAGCCCAGGGCTACGAGCAGTACTTC.